These 5 T cell receptor beta chains originate from one sample sequenced in a study of T cell responses to AZD1222 COVID-19 vaccine. Sequencing was performed with immunoSEQ multiplex PCR; in TCRdb, only in-frame clones are kept and a portion is missing. Of 140,000 to 150,000 clones in the sample, around 94% are singletons; the top ten hold roughly 12%. Sample: peripheral blood, taken after recovery from COVID-19. The receptors originated from an adult who had recovered from COVID-19.

The chain is built from TRBV9 and TRBJ2-1, with 13 bases identical to TRBD2. This CDR3 is built from 17 residues. Trimming at V came to 4 bases and at J to 1 base, leaving 5 bases not matched to a gene. CDR1 and CDR2 (germline): SGDLS, YYNGEE. CDR3 sequence: CASSSRTSGGSYNEQFF. CDR3 DNA sequence: TGTGCCAGCAGCTCCAGGACTAGCGGGGGTTCCTACAATGAGCAGTTCTTC.

CDR3 DNA: TGTGCCAGTAGTTCTCCTAGCGGGAGGGCCCCCTTCTCTGGGGCCAACGTCCTGACTTTC. This gives the protein CASSSPSGRAPFSGANVLTF. This chain uses TRBV19 with TRBJ2-6; TRBD2 matches 12 bases. After removal of 5 bases from V and 0 bases from J, the junction contained 11 bases not matched to a gene. There are 20 residues in the CDR3. Germline V gene data show CDR1 as LNHDA and CDR2 as SQIVND (reference sequence).

The chain has TRBV28 and TRBJ2-2; D gene unclear. Germline assignment: CDR1 MDHEN and CDR2 SYDVKM. The V and J ends lost 9 bases and 5 bases respectively, with 7 bases between them. This CDR3 contains 11 residues. The CDR3 DNA reads as TGTGCCAGTGCCGGGACCGGGGAGCTGTTTTTT. Translated: CASAGTGELFF.

The rearrangement joins TRBV6-2 or TRBV6-3 to TRBJ1-1; D remains unclear. From germline, CDR1 is MNHEY and CDR2 SVGEGT. With 4 bases removed from V and 0 bases from J, the gap between germline ends came to 9 bases. The CDR3 consists of 14 residues. CDR3 residues: CASSSGGLNTEAFF. DNA for the CDR3: TGTGCCAGCAGTTCGGGCGGCTTGAACACTGAAGCTTTCTTT.

V is TRBV3-1 (or the pseudogene TRBV3-2) and J is TRBJ2-1; possibly TRBD2 for D (7 bases). The CDR3 is 20 amino acids. Germline V lookup: CDR1 LGHDT, CDR2 YNNKEL (reference sequence). Trimming removed 4 bases at V and 0 bases at J, with 25 bases between. CDR3 in DNA: TGTGCCAGCAGCCCCCAGGGGCGAAGCAGCGGGAAAACCTCCTACAATGAGCAGTTCTTC. Protein product: CASSPQGRSSGKTSYNEQFF.